This TCR beta chain comes out of a study of blood T cells in healthy people across ages. General study findings and limits: PBMCs went unsorted, and a conclusive naive versus antigen-experienced comparison was therefore prevented. Estimated diversity that came from one million T cells was considered an underestimate. TCR beta diversity, measured per million T cells, fell in a roughly linear way with age.

Trimming stripped 1 base from V and 1 base from J, with 13 bases between. Germline V lookup: CDR1 LNHDA, CDR2 SQIVND (reference sequence). The CDR3 is 17 amino acids. A second PCR of 7 to 11 cycles used a sample-barcoded 5' primer and a J-beta primer mix. TCRdb fed the 5' RACE reads into MiXCR, producing one record per CDR3 protein. Of 1.8 million or so distinct CDR3 sequences listed, 35% to 50% are singletons. To note about this clonotype: The antigen is undetermined.

The chain carries TRBV19 and TRBJ1-4; D is undetermined. The receptor comes from a human donor in good health. The sequenced material came from blood. The DNA of the CDR3 is TGTGCCAGTAGTATAGGTCAGGACCGACGAACTAATGAAAAACTGTTTTTT. Protein: CASSIGQDRRTNEKLFF.